This is a list of T cell receptor beta chains from one sample in a study of blood T cell repertoires in COVID-19. TCRdb keeps only in-frame clones here, not all; method: immunoSEQ multiplex PCR. The sample has approximately 220,000 clones, roughly 84% seen once; the top ten hold approximately 6.8%. The specimen sequenced was PBMCs or T cells enriched from blood (not recorded which). The receptors here all came from a woman between 35 and 50 years old who had recovered from COVID-19. Each CDR3 is given with its conserved first and last residue. Part of the rows lack a size; the others show once, few, many or a class for expanded clones.

v_gene: TRBV7-2; abundance: NA; CDR3aa: CASNLDQAGLQTQYF
v_gene: TRBV7-2; abundance: NA; CDR3aa: CASSRNRDSEAFF
v_gene: TRBV30; abundance: once; CDR3aa: CAWSVANLRGINSETQYF
v_gene: TRBV4-1; abundance: NA; CDR3aa: CASSLYRDNQPQHF
v_gene: TRBV24-1; abundance: NA; CDR3aa: CATSDPGVETVYGYTF
v_gene: TRBV12-5; abundance: NA; CDR3aa: CASGSGGSNQPQHF
v_gene: TRBV5-1; abundance: NA; CDR3aa: CASSLELNRMNTEAFF
v_gene: TRBV28; abundance: few; CDR3aa: CASSPVEAFF
v_gene: TRBV5-4; abundance: once; CDR3aa: CASSSRTSGRESTQYF
v_gene: TRBV5-1; abundance: NA; CDR3aa: CASSLTGRGNTIYF
v_gene: TRBV5-1; abundance: NA; CDR3aa: CASSWGQILYGYTF
v_gene: TRBV7-2; abundance: NA; CDR3aa: CASSLKQINEQFF
v_gene: TRBV12-3/TRBV12-4; abundance: NA; CDR3aa: CASSPMTFQPQHF
v_gene: TRBV11-2; abundance: NA; CDR3aa: CASSSDRGTDAFF